The entry below describes one T cell receptor (beta chain). A single count supports this clone. This clone's antigen is unknown. Base quality data are lacking; no much larger clone is found one base away. V has 3 bases trimmed and J has 6 bases trimmed; junction bases matching no gene number 6. Measured from the cysteine to the phenylalanine, the CDR3 is 14 residues long. Only the CDR3 DNA stays, 42 bases, in frame from base 1. CDR1 MNHEY and CDR2 SMNVEV were looked up in the germline V gene (reference sequence). The method was the immunoSEQ multiplex PCR assay. For the multiplex PCR, a mixture combining 60 forward primers for TCR Vbeta segments and 13 reverse primers for TCR Jbeta segments was used. The CDR3 region of rearranged TCR beta genes was amplified from genomic DNA with a multiplex PCR assay. On the Illumina HiSeq System, the amplified TCR beta libraries were sequenced as 87-base-pair reads. In the authors' own workflow: A later analysis counted about 80 million unique TCR beta chains across the 666 repertoires, and roughly 9.9 million of these chains were shared by at least two donors. Raw reads were error-corrected and collapsed into unique sequences with a nearest-neighbor algorithm that merged closely related sequences to remove PCR and sequencing errors. CDR3 sequences were aligned to IMGT reference sequences to assign V, D and J gene segments. Each retained sequence needed at least a six-nucleotide match to both a V gene segment and a J gene segment. A rearrangement counted as productive if the CDR3 had no stop codons and remained in frame with V and J, and every other rearrangement counted as non-productive. Following IMGT convention, CDR3 was defined as the stretch from the second conserved V-encoded cysteine to the conserved J-encoded phenylalanine. In an earlier analysis of around 570 of the donors, sequences lacking an unambiguous match to a single V gene segment were excluded. An earlier analysis of almost 600 of the donors classified V segments as functional when productive rearrangements were above 56.7% and as segregating when the standard deviation between donors was above 5%. A statistical classification framework was built for diagnosing cytomegalovirus status from the catalog of TCR beta chain sequences. A later analysis assigned V and J genes by comparing TCR nucleotide sequences with IMGT/GENE-DB human TR gene sequences. Using the TCRdist pipeline, a later analysis assigned CDR3 sequences along with most-parsimonious VDJ recombination scenarios. In a later analysis, every TCR beta chain was defined by the combination of its CDR3 amino acid sequence and its V-gene family, and reads without a unique V-gene family were dropped. A later analysis removed 450 to 600 highly shared, low-generation-probability nucleotide sequences to deal with suspected cross-contamination and a sequencing artifact. A later analysis calculated a clonal expansion index for each public chain from normalized within-repertoire ranks of inferred template counts. A later analysis computed generation probabilities with a VDJ recombination model fitted to out-of-frame rearrangements, and checked the results against IGoR. A later analysis scored TCR-TCR, TCR-HLA and TCR-CMV co-occurrence with hypergeometric tests, applying a repertoire-size bias correction to TCR pairs. To estimate false discovery rates, a later analysis permuted the HLA or CMV assignments 20 times. A later analysis grouped co-occurring TCRs with DBSCAN, adding TCRdist sequence similarity when clustering within HLA-allele-positive subsets. Repertoires with fewer than 30,000 or more than 120,000 public chains were left out of co-occurrence clustering, as were five repertoires with anomalous nucleotide sharing. Entries here come from immuneACCESS through TCRdb and include only in-frame sequences with V and J called. Some clones fail to appear in such tables; in the studies checked, an unresolved V gene covers under half of the shortfall, and the cause of the remainder is unknown. That table furnishes V, J and clone size, whereas the DNA furnished D and trimming. The sample has 150,000 or so clones on record, 76% of them singletons. Together, the top ten hold 0.75% to 0.8% of the sample.

The data derive from a study of cytomegalovirus exposure and HLA in healthy donors (dated by TCRdb to 2017 to 2019). About the investigation overall: According to an earlier analysis of 550 to 750 of the donors, 150 million to 200 million T cells yielded 117 million unique TCR beta sequences and 276 Gb of sequence data. Approximately 300 gigabases of sequencing data and around 90 million unique TCR sequences made up an early release that covered some 640 HLA-typed donors. Among the roughly 400 genotyped donors, 81% belonged to the genetic ancestry cluster associated with self-reported Caucasian donors. The aim of the study was to test whether cataloging public T cell receptors could identify signatures of past pathogen exposure. The T cell repertoires of around 670 subjects were profiled by immunosequencing and related to cytomegalovirus serostatus. In addition to the first cohort of about 650 subjects, a separate validation cohort of about 120 different subjects was used. The study combined high-throughput TCR immunosequencing, statistical association of individual TCRs with disease status, and machine learning to predict cytomegalovirus infection status. In a later analysis, previously published TCR beta repertoires from fewer than 750 donors were re-analyzed and high-resolution HLA genotyping was added so that TCR occurrence patterns could be studied. Rather than drawing on any new phenotypic data, the later analysis identified candidate immune exposures from TCR beta sequences and the way those sequences occurred across donors. An earlier analysis of fewer than 750 of the donors used high-throughput TCR beta sequencing to judge whether each TCR beta V gene segment behaved as functional or pseudogenic. Alongside the repertoire data, information on donor age, sex, ethnicity and CMV serostatus was compiled. A later genetic analysis took genome-wide SNP genotypes for about three fifths of the 666 donors and used that subset as a discovery cohort. All discovery cohort repertoires had been generated using a single sequencing platform. HLA typing included class I and class II loci at four-digit resolution. Typing coverage differed by locus: A, B, C, DRB1 and DQB1 were typed in about 620-630 donors, DQA1 in about 560, DPA1 in some 570, and DPB1 in 472. Because of strong linkage in the cohort, four or five DR-DQ haplotypes were treated as single units for association and clustering. On average, 235,054 unique TCR beta nucleotide sequences were sequenced per donor among 398 genotyped donors of the cohort, with 15% to 20% of those sequences being non-productive.

Overall study outcomes, separate from this receptor: A later analysis reported that several top co-occurrence clusters appeared linked to parvovirus B19, influenza, CMV and Epstein-Barr virus. Strong co-occurrence of HLA alleles, especially DR and DQ, made assigning TCR associations to individual alleles difficult. At a false discovery rate of 0.05, a later analysis linked some 18,000 TCR beta sequences to specific HLA alleles. A later analysis found that TCR association rates varied across HLA loci, with DRB1 alleles showing the most associated TCRs and HLA-C alleles the fewest. A later genetic analysis associated a missense DCLRE1C variant with V-gene and J-gene trimming of TCR beta chains, and an independent cohort replicated the association. An earlier analysis of 587 of the donors showed that most TCR beta V segments appeared in productive rearrangements either about 90% or about 30% of the time, which broadly matched IMGT annotations. Because counts were too low, 15 to 20 rarely observed V segments, including chromosome 9 orphons, were excluded from the earlier analysis of 587 of the donors. Because HLA typing was missing for some donors at each locus, association tests included only the typed subset. In both the original and validation cohorts, the classifier was reported to diagnose cytomegalovirus status with high specificity and sensitivity. A further reported finding was that TCR beta sequences accurately predicted the HLA-A and HLA-B alleles for most subjects in the first cohort. In this cohort, only TCR beta chains were sequenced, and detectable features were limited by the absence of alpha or paired-chain data. Correlated functional status among segregating V segments might reflect linkage disequilibrium, but an unknown experimental factor could not be ruled out. A total of 164 TCR beta chains were listed by the study as associated with cytomegalovirus. The presence/absence analyses assumed that sequencing depth was roughly uniform across donors, and that assumption may not be true. According to a later genetic analysis, donors in an Asian-associated ancestry cluster had fewer N-insertions in productive TCRs than the approximately 670-donor mean. Most TCR sequences were seen in very few donors, while some public TCRs were found in many individuals. The authors suggested that the approach could potentially be generalized to other disease states and immunological phenotypes. The only immune exposure information available for the cohort was CMV serostatus. In vitro tests confirmed that a few of the cytomegalovirus-associated TCR beta chains recognize cytomegalovirus antigens. In a later analysis, most CMV-associated TCR beta chains were found to appear HLA-restricted, with HLA associations seemingly driven largely by CMV exposure. Some IMGT-functional V segments, including TRBV6-2 and TRBV6-3, could not be distinguished by the 87-base-pair reads and were therefore excluded. The sequencing pipeline was judged likely to have produced a cluster of highly shared sequence variants as a technical artifact. Compared with equally common non-associated chains, HLA-associated TCR beta chains in a later analysis were more clonally expanded and had lower generation probabilities.

In total, approximately 690 healthy bone marrow donors made up the cohort. All cohort members were sampled while nominally healthy, although unrecorded immune exposures were likely present. The donor was CMV seronegative and was included in the group of about 400 seronegative cohort members. Each donor provided a peripheral blood sample, and peripheral blood mononuclear cells were used for TCR beta sequencing. The Qiagen DNeasy Blood Extraction Kit was used to extract genomic DNA from the blood cell samples. Recombination connected TRBV27 to TRBJ1-2, and TRBD1 matches 8 of the central bases. The sample consisted of PBMCs. The receptor was isolated from a female donor in good health and CMV-seronegative. The DNA reads TGTGCCAGCAGTTTGTCAGGGGGCGCGAATGGCTACACCTTC. Its translation is CASSLSGGANGYTF.